A single sample gave rise to the 11 T cell receptor beta chains below, sequenced in a study of neurological immune-mediated disorders. TCRdb reprocessed the 5' RACE reads via MiXCR and lists one record per CDR3 protein. The sample includes just over 30,000 distinct CDR3 sequences, 5.5% to 7% of them seen just once. The source material was CD4+ T cells from blood. Receptor source: a woman between 50 and 59 years old in good health.

This clonotype was observed many times. The CDR3 DNA follows: TGTGCCAGCAGACCCGCGACAGGGGCGAACACTGAAGCTTTCTTT. Its translation is CASRPATGANTEAFF. This rearrangement joins TRBV28 to TRBJ1-1; 8 bases match TRBD1. CDR1 is MDHEN and CDR2 is SYDVKM in the germline V gene. The CDR3 consists of 15 residues. Trimming removed 6 bases from V and 1 base from J; junction bases left unmatched: 7.

This clonotype appeared many times. This chain uses TRBV4-3 with TRBJ2-4, with TRBD2 matching over 12 bases. CDR1 is LGHNA and CDR2 is YSLEER in the germline V gene. V lost 4 bases to trimming and J lost 7 bases; unmatched junction nucleotides: 5. The CDR3 is 15 residues long. The CDR3 bases are TGCGCCAGCAGCCGTGGACTAGCGGGATCCAACATTCAGTACTTC. Its translation: CASSRGLAGSNIQYF.

This clonotype was found many times. This chain joins TRBV29-1 and TRBJ1-1, with D possibly matching TRBD1 (5 bases). This CDR3 is built from 14 residues. V was shortened by 5 bases and J by 1 base, with 14 bases between the two germline ends. In germline, CDR1 is SQVTM, CDR2 ANQGSEA. The CDR3 loop reads CSVHSRDPNTEAFF. In nucleotides, the CDR3 is TGCAGCGTTCATTCGCGGGACCCGAACACTGAAGCTTTCTTT.

This clonotype was detected many times. This chain uses TRBV9 with TRBJ2-5; 8 nucleotides line up with TRBD2. The CDR3 is 14 amino acids. V shed 0 bases and J 5 bases; nucleotides not matched to a gene: 3. The germline V gene has CDR1 SGDLS and CDR2 YYNGEE. CDR3 loop: CASSVATSAETQYF. The CDR3 DNA is TGTGCCAGCAGCGTAGCGACTAGCGCGGAGACCCAGTACTTC.

In its sample, this clonotype was seen many times. This rearrangement joins TRBV7-2 to TRBJ2-5; D possibly corresponds to TRBD2 (7 bases). Trimming pared 5 bases from V and 5 bases from J, leaving 18 bases between. The CDR3 has 15 amino acids. Per germline, CDR1 SGHTA and CDR2 FQGNSA. The CDR3 sequence is CASSTPGGRGETQYF. The CDR3 DNA reads as TGTGCCAGCAGCACCCCCGGGGGGCGGGGGGAGACCCAGTACTTC.

The chain has TRBV5-1 and TRBJ2-7, with a tentative D call TRBD2 (6 bases). V lost 4 bases and J lost 3, with 14 bases in between. CDR1 and CDR2 (germline): SGHRS, YFSETQ. This CDR3 spans 14 amino acids. In DNA, the CDR3 is TGCGCCAGCAGCCCGGAGGGACGAGTCTACGAGCAGTACTTC. As protein: CASSPEGRVYEQYF.

This clonotype has a count of ten or more. V gene TRBV3-1 combines with J gene TRBJ2-7, with a weak D call TRBD2 (6 bases). With 4 bases removed from V and 1 base from J, the gap between germline ends came to 11 bases. Germline V CDR1 and CDR2: LGHDT, YNNKEL (reference sequence). This CDR3 is built from 14 residues. In nucleotides, the CDR3 is TGTGCCAGCAGCCCCCCGGGGGTGTCCTACGAGCAGTACTTC. Translation: CASSPPGVSYEQYF.

This clonotype was found many times. V usage is TRBV4-1 and J usage is TRBJ2-1; TRBD2 matches at 8 bases. This CDR3 comprises 15 residues. The J segment lost 5 bases and the V segment lost 1 base, leaving 4 bases of the junction unmatched. Germline CDR1 MGHRA, CDR2 YSYEKL. The CDR3: CASSQVARGDNEQFF. The CDR3 DNA follows: TGCGCCAGCAGCCAAGTAGCGCGGGGGGACAATGAGCAGTTCTTC.

This clonotype was seen repeatedly, ten times or more. The chain employs TRBV28 and TRBJ2-5, with D unclear. Trimming stripped 6 bases from V and 5 bases from J, with 10 bases between. Germline lookup yields CDR1 MDHEN and CDR2 SYDVKM. The CDR3 has 12 residues. The CDR3 DNA sequence: TGTGCCAGCAGCCAAGGGATGGAGACCCAGTACTTC. Protein sequence: CASSQGMETQYF.

This clonotype was counted ten times or more. The chain has TRBV5-6 and TRBJ2-5; D gene uncertain. Deletions cut 3 bases from V and 4 bases from J, with 13 bases between. The CDR3 is 14 amino acids. CDR1 and CDR2 (germline): SGHDT, YYEEEE. CDR3 DNA sequence: TGTGCCAGCAGCTCGGCAGACGGAAGAGAGACCCAGTACTTC. It translates to CASSSADGRETQYF.

This clonotype was counted ten times or more. The rearrangement uses TRBV6-1 and TRBJ1-5; D gene uncertain. The ends were cut back, 3 bases at V and 7 bases at J, with 16 bases in the middle. The CDR3 contains 15 residues. The germline V gene has CDR1 MNHNS and CDR2 SASEGT. The CDR3 bases are TGTGCCAGCAGTGATCTACGGGGTATGGGGCAGCCCCAGCATTTT. The encoded protein is CASSDLRGMGQPQHF.